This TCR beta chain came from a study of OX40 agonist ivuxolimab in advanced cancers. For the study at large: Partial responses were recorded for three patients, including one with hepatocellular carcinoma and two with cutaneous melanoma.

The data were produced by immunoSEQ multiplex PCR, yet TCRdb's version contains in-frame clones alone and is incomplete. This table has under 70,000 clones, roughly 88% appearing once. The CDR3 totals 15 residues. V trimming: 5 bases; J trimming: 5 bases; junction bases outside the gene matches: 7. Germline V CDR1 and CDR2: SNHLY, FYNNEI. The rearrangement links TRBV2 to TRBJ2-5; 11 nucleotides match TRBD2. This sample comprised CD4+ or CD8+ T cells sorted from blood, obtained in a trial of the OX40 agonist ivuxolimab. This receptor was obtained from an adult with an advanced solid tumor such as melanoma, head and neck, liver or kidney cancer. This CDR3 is CASSKTSGSPETQYF. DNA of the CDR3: TGTGCCAGCAGTAAAACTAGCGGGAGTCCTGAGACCCAGTACTTC.